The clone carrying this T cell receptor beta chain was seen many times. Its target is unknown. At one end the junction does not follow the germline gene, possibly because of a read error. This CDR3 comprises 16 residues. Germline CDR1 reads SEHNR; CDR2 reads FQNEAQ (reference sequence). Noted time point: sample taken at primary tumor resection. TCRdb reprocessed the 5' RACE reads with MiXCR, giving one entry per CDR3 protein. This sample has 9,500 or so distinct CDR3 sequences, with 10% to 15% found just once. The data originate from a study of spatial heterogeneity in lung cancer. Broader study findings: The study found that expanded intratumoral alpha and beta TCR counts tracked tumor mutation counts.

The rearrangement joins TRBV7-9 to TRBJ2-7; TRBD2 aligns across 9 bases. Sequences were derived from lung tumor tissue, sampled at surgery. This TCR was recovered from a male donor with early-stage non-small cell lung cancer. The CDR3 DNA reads TGCGCCAGCAGCTTAGGGGCTAGCGGGGCCTCCTACGAGCAGTACTTC. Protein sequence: CASSLGASGASYEQYF. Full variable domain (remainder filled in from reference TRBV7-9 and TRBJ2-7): DTGVSQNPRHKITKRGQNVTFRCDPISEHNRLYWYRQTLGQGPEFLTYFQNEAQLEKSRLLSDRFSAERPKGSFSTLEIQRTEQGDSAMYLCASSLGASGASYEQYFGPGTRLTVT.